The clone carrying this T cell receptor (beta chain) occurred a few times. CDR3 length: 15 amino acids. V shed 5 bases, J shed 5 bases, and the junction held 6 bases outside the gene matches. Germline CDR1 and CDR2: SGHTA and FQGNSA. These data belong to a study of CD8+ T cells in alopecia areata. Treatment reported: oral pan-JAK inhibitor, 5-10 mg twice daily. cDNA reverse transcribed from extracted RNA served as the sequencing template. The table came from immunoSEQ multiplex PCR; TCRdb's copy has only in-frame clones and leaves some out. The sample consists of approximately 210,000 clones, 60% of them appearing once.

The input for sequencing was CD4+ T cells sorted from blood, taken at week 4, from a patient treated with tofacitinib. V is TRBV7-2 and J is TRBJ2-5; TRBD2 agrees at 12 bases. This sequence originates from a human donor with alopecia areata. CDR3 nucleotides: TGTGCCAGCAGCGGTAGGACTAGCGGGGCGGAGACCCAGTACTTC. Translation gives CASSGRTSGAETQYF. The complete variable domain, with remaining parts taken from reference TRBV7-2 and TRBJ2-5, reads GAGVSQSPSNKVTEKGKDVELRCDPISGHTALYWYRQSLGQGLEFLIYFQGNSAPDKSGLPSDRFSAERTGGSVSTLTIQRTQQEDSAVYLCASSGRTSGAETQYFGPGTRLLVL.